The next 28 T cell receptor beta chains were all read from a single sample in a study of cytomegalovirus exposure and HLA in healthy donors. The PCR contained 60 Vbeta and 13 Jbeta primers. Here immunoSEQ multiplex PCR was the method, and the copy in TCRdb shows in-frame clones only, minus some. The sample holds about 160,000 clones, 82% seen once. The specimen was PBMCs. The source is a girl aged 2-10 years in good health and CMV-seropositive.

The genes are TRBV9 and TRBJ2-3; D perhaps matches TRBD2 (6 bases). Germline assignment: CDR1 SGDLS and CDR2 YYNGEE. V was pared by 1 base and J by 4 bases, with 10 bases between. This CDR3 is 14 amino acids long. In nucleotides, the CDR3 is TGTGCCAGCAGCGTAATGCGGGGACCAGATACGCAGTATTTT. It yields the protein CASSVMRGPDTQYF.

This clone has a single count. The chain joins TRBV28 to TRBJ2-5; D perhaps matches TRBD2 (5 bases). Trimming shortened V by 5 bases and J by 2 bases, and 21 bases separated the two germline ends. The germline V gene has CDR1 MDHEN and CDR2 SYDVKM. This CDR3 has 17 amino acids. The DNA of the CDR3 is TGTGCCAGCAGTCCGTCGGATCTTCAAGGAGGACAAGAGACCCAGTACTTC. It translates to CASSPSDLQGGQETQYF.

The rearrangement uses TRBV2 and TRBJ1-1; 7 bases align to TRBD1. The CDR3 length is 15 residues. CDR1 is SNHLY and CDR2 is FYNNEI in the germline V gene. J was trimmed by 0 bases and V by 4 bases; bases with no gene match: 5. CDR3 DNA sequence: TGTGCCAGCAGTGTACAGGGGCTCATGAACACTGAAGCTTTCTTT. This translates into CASSVQGLMNTEAFF.

The chain combines TRBV30 with TRBJ1-1; D call uncertain. V was pared by 2 bases and J by 1 base, with 8 bases between. The germline V gene has CDR1 GTSNPN and CDR2 SVGIG (reference sequence). The length of the CDR3 is 13 residues. CDR3 sequence: CAWSRAGNTEAFF. In DNA, the CDR3 is TGTGCCTGGAGTAGGGCGGGGAACACTGAAGCTTTCTTT.

This sequence joins TRBV19 and TRBJ1-1; 7 nucleotides align to TRBD1. The CDR3 covers 17 residues. Trimming cost V 5 bases and J 4 bases; bases outside gene matches: 16. The V gene's germline CDR1 is LNHDA and CDR2 SQIVND (reference sequence). The CDR3 spells CASSDRQGSSGGTEAFF. The DNA of the CDR3 is TGTGCCAGTAGTGACCGACAGGGATCATCGGGTGGCACTGAAGCTTTCTTT.

The chain combines TRBV9 with TRBJ2-5, with 9 bases that match TRBD1. Germline values: CDR1 SGDLS, CDR2 YYNGEE. V trimming: 7 bases; J trimming: 2 bases; junction bases outside the gene matches: 12. The CDR3 covers 16 residues. The CDR3 DNA follows: TGTGCCAGCCAGCGTAGTGGACAGGGGCTACAAGAGACCCAGTACTTC. This sequence encodes CASQRSGQGLQETQYF.

The rearrangement joins TRBV5-1 to TRBJ2-7; D perhaps matches TRBD2 (5 bases). CDR3 length: 16 residues. Per germline, CDR1 SGHRS and CDR2 YFSETQ. V was shortened by 2 bases and J by 3 bases, with 18 bases between the two germline ends. The CDR3 DNA follows: TGCGCCAGCAGCTTCCGACGTGGGAGTCCCCTCTACGAGCAGTACTTC. It is translated as CASSFRRGSPLYEQYF.

The V call is TRBV5-1, the J call TRBJ2-2; D unresolved. V shed 2 bases and J shed 3 bases, with 11 bases lying between them. The CDR3 has 15 amino acids. Germline V gene data show CDR1 as SGHRS and CDR2 as YFSETQ. CDR3 sequence (DNA): TGCGCCAGCAGCTTTATCAAGCTAGACACCGGGGAGCTGTTTTTT. Its translation: CASSFIKLDTGELFF.

The CDR3: CASSASTELNYGYTF. As DNA, the CDR3 is TGTGCCAGCAGTGCCTCCACGGAGCTCAACTATGGCTACACCTTC. The chain joins TRBV6-4 to TRBJ1-2; the D is unclear. The germline gives CDR1 MRHNA, CDR2 SNTAGT. The CDR3 covers 15 residues. Trimming took off 4 bases at V and 2 bases at J, with 14 bases between the two ends.

This clone was seen only a few times. This sequence joins TRBV9 and TRBJ1-1; D is ambiguous. CDR1 and CDR2 from the germline V gene are SGDLS and YYNGEE. Trimming pared 4 bases from V and 1 base from J, leaving 8 bases between. The CDR3 sequence is 13 residues long. CDR3 DNA: TGTGCCAGCAGCCATCAGGAGAACACTGAAGCTTTCTTT. This sequence encodes CASSHQENTEAFF.

The V gene is TRBV6-1, the J gene TRBJ2-2; possible D gene TRBD2, 6 bases. Germline CDR1 and CDR2: MNHNS and SASEGT. There are 14 residues in the CDR3. With 7 bases removed from V and 7 bases from J, the gap between germline ends came to 16 bases. The CDR3 region is CASTDDPGDGELFF. CDR3 nucleotides: TGTGCCAGCACTGACGACCCGGGGGACGGGGAGCTGTTTTTT.

V is TRBV4-1 and J is TRBJ1-1; D may be TRBD1 (5 bases). This CDR3 contains 14 residues. CDR1 MGHRA and CDR2 YSYEKL come from the germline V gene. V lost 0 bases and J 7 bases, leaving 12 bases between the germline ends. CDR3 sequence (DNA): TGCGCCAGCAGCCAAGAAATTGGGAGGGGTGAAGCTTTCTTT. This codes for CASSQEIGRGEAFF.

The V gene is TRBV30, the J gene TRBJ2-3; possibly TRBD1 for D (6 bases). Germline loops: CDR1 GTSNPN, CDR2 SVGIG (reference sequence). Trimming removed 1 base from V and 1 base from J, with 6 bases in between. The CDR3 totals 13 residues. CDR3: CAWSGTGTDTQYF. In DNA form, the CDR3 reads TGTGCCTGGAGTGGGACAGGCACAGATACGCAGTATTTT.

This rearrangement joins TRBV6-6 to TRBJ2-7; weak D call: TRBD2 (6 bases). Looked up from germline, CDR1 is MNHNY and CDR2 is SVGAGI (reference sequence). The CDR3 is 12 residues long. V dropped 8 bases and J dropped 2 bases, with 10 bases sitting between them. CDR3 in amino acids: CASGGNPYEQYF. The DNA for the CDR3 is TGTGCCAGCGGGGGGAACCCCTACGAGCAGTACTTC.

The chain joins TRBV6-5 to TRBJ2-2; TRBD2 might be the D (6 bases). Germline-derived CDR1 and CDR2 are MNHEY and SVGAGI. The CDR3 runs to 13 residues. V gave up 10 bases and J gave up 6 bases, with 15 bases separating them. The CDR3 sequence is CATAGGVAGELFF. The CDR3 region has the DNA TGTGCCACTGCCGGCGGGGTAGCCGGGGAGCTGTTTTTT.

The rearrangement joins TRBV30 to TRBJ2-7, with D tentatively TRBD1 (6 bases). The CDR3 has 15 residues. Germline values: CDR1 GTSNPN, CDR2 SVGIG (reference sequence). Trimming left V 1 base short and J 6 bases short, with 19 bases between. The DNA for the CDR3 is TGTGCCTGGAGTGCTTCCGGGACAATAAGCCTCGAGCAGTACTTC. Its protein product is CAWSASGTISLEQYF.

CDR3 sequence reads: CSVEEAGGFTDTQYF. The CDR3 nucleotides read TGCAGCGTTGAGGAGGCGGGAGGGTTCACAGATACGCAGTATTTT. The rearrangement joins TRBV29-1 to TRBJ2-3; 9 nucleotides match TRBD2. Germline CDR1 SQVTM, CDR2 ANQGSEA. The CDR3 spans 15 residues. Trimming at V came to 3 bases and at J to 2 bases, leaving 6 bases not matched to a gene.

The V and J genes are TRBV18 and TRBJ2-2, with 8 bases matching TRBD2. Germline assignment: CDR1 KGHSH and CDR2 LQKENI. V was clipped by 4 bases and J by 6 bases; unmatched bases: 10. The CDR3 is made up of 16 amino acids. The CDR3 sequence is CASSLTTSVHPGELFF. The CDR3 DNA reads as TGTGCCAGCTCACTTACGACTAGCGTTCACCCCGGGGAGCTGTTTTTT.

This chain connects TRBV9 to TRBJ2-1, with D tentatively TRBD2 (6 bases). The germline CDR1 and CDR2 sequences are SGDLS and YYNGEE. This CDR3 is built from 14 residues. V lost 3 bases to trimming and J lost 7 bases, with 14 bases between them. The CDR3 is CASSEGTYSNEQFF. The CDR3 DNA reads as TGTGCCAGCAGCGAAGGGACTTACTCAAATGAGCAGTTCTTC.

The CDR3 loop is CAWSPTGSTEAFF. In DNA, the CDR3 is TGTGCCTGGAGTCCGACAGGGAGCACTGAAGCTTTCTTT. The chain uses TRBV30 and TRBJ1-1, with TRBD1 matching over 7 bases. V trimming: 2 bases; J trimming: 4 bases; junction bases outside the gene matches: 4. Germline loops: CDR1 GTSNPN, CDR2 SVGIG (reference sequence). The CDR3 is made up of 13 amino acids.

This clone turned up a few times. This chain links TRBV4-1 with TRBJ1-2; 9 nucleotides align to TRBD1. Unmatched junction bases numbered 4, after V lost 6 bases and J lost 2 bases. The length of the CDR3 is 14 residues. In germline, CDR1 is MGHRA, CDR2 YSYEKL. CDR3 bases: TGCGCCAGCAGGGTACAGGGGGCGAACTATGGCTACACCTTC. Residues: CASRVQGANYGYTF.

This sequence joins TRBV9 and TRBJ2-7, with 7 bases fitting TRBD2. The germline CDR1 and CDR2 sequences are SGDLS and YYNGEE. CDR3 size: 15 residues. The J segment lost 5 bases and the V segment lost 0 bases, leaving 8 bases of the junction unmatched. For the CDR3, the DNA is TGTGCCAGCAGCGTAGGAGTCGAACTAGCGCACGAGCAGTACTTC. It specifies CASSVGVELAHEQYF.

The V gene is TRBV9, the J gene TRBJ1-3; no clear D gene. The germline V gene has CDR1 SGDLS and CDR2 YYNGEE. This CDR3 has 13 residues. The V and J ends lost 0 bases and 3 bases respectively, with 4 bases between them. CDR3 residues: CASSVAVGNTIYF. CDR3 in DNA: TGTGCCAGCAGCGTAGCGGTTGGAAACACCATATATTTT.

Note on this clone: The same CDR3 arises from other DNA sequences in this sample as well. The rearrangement links TRBV7-9 to TRBJ1-4; no firm D call. Trimming left V 1 base short and J 2 bases short, with 5 bases between. Germline-derived CDR1 and CDR2 are SEHNR and FQNEAQ (reference sequence). CDR3 length: 14 amino acids. The CDR3 is CASSLGRTNEKLFF. DNA for the CDR3: TGTGCCAGCAGCTTAGGGAGGACTAATGAAAAACTGTTTTTT.

This clone was observed a handful of times. The chain recombines TRBV19 with TRBJ1-5; 7 bases are a match to TRBD1. The germline CDR1 and CDR2 sequences are LNHDA and SQIVND (reference sequence). The V gene end was trimmed by 5 bases and the J gene end by 2 bases; junction bases not matched to a gene: 3. The CDR3 totals 14 residues. The CDR3 loop reads CASSYRGGNQPQHF. CDR3 nucleotide sequence: TGTGCCAGTAGTTACAGGGGCGGCAATCAGCCCCAGCATTTT. The entire variable domain, with the rest obtained from reference TRBV19 and TRBJ1-5, is as follows: DGGITQSPKYLFRKEGQNVTLSCEQNLNHDAMYWYRQDPGQGLRLIYYSQIVNDFQKGDIAEGYSVSREKKESFPLTVTSAQKNPTAFYLCASSYRGGNQPQHFGDGTRLSIL.

V and J are TRBV9 and TRBJ2-3; TRBD1 aligns across 9 bases. V shed 0 bases and J 6 bases; nucleotides not matched to a gene: 5. Germline CDR1 and CDR2: SGDLS and YYNGEE. CDR3 length: 15 residues. This CDR3 reads CASSVEDRGVDTQYF. As DNA, the CDR3 is TGTGCCAGCAGCGTAGAGGACAGGGGAGTGGATACGCAGTATTTT.

The V call is TRBV30, the J call TRBJ2-1; 9 nucleotides match TRBD2. The CDR3 has 16 residues. Unmatched junction bases numbered 7, after V lost 1 base and J lost 3 bases. Germline V gene lookup returns CDR1 GTSNPN and CDR2 SVGIG (reference sequence). DNA for the CDR3: TGTGCCTGGAGTGGGATCTCTAGCGGGATCTACAATGAGCAGTTCTTC. It yields the protein CAWSGISSGIYNEQFF.

The chain uses TRBV27 and TRBJ2-1, with D perhaps TRBD1 (6 bases). The ends were cut back, 3 bases at V and 9 bases at J, with 18 bases in the middle. This CDR3 spans 15 amino acids. Germline CDR1 is MNHEY and CDR2 is SMNVEV (reference sequence). This CDR3 is CASSFAPTGRGEQFF. CDR3 nucleotides: TGTGCCAGCAGTTTCGCCCCGACAGGCAGGGGTGAGCAGTTCTTC.